This TCR beta chain appears in the sequencing data of a study of cytomegalovirus exposure and HLA in healthy donors (dated by TCRdb to about 2017). Looking at the study overall: In an earlier analysis of roughly 500 of the donors, approximately 300 Gb of sequence data and 117 million unique TCR beta sequences from roughly 200 million T cells were reported. An early release that covered 500 to 800 HLA-typed donors contained approximately 320 gigabases of sequencing data and about 93 million unique TCR sequences. Of the roughly 390 genotyped donors, over 65% fell in the genetic ancestry cluster associated with self-reported Caucasian donors. The study was designed to test whether signatures of past pathogen exposure could be identified by cataloging public T cell receptors. Using immunosequencing, the study profiled T cell repertoires from 666 subjects and related those repertoires to cytomegalovirus serostatus. Along with the roughly 700-subject first cohort, a separate validation cohort of over 90 different subjects was used. To predict cytomegalovirus infection status, the study combined high-throughput TCR immunosequencing, statistical association of individual TCRs with disease status, and machine learning. In a later analysis, previously published TCR beta repertoires from hundreds of donors were re-analyzed and high-resolution HLA genotyping was added so that TCR occurrence patterns could be studied. Rather than using new phenotypic data, the later analysis identified candidate immune exposures from TCR beta sequences and from how often those sequences occurred across donors. An earlier analysis of 587 of the donors used high-throughput TCR beta sequencing to judge whether each TCR beta V gene segment behaved as functional or pseudogenic. Donor age, sex, ethnicity and CMV serostatus were collected together with the repertoire data. In a later genetic analysis, genome-wide SNP genotypes for about 55% of the roughly 700 donors were used, and that subset was treated as a discovery cohort. All discovery cohort repertoires had been generated using a single sequencing platform. Class I and class II HLA loci were covered by the typing at four-digit resolution. The number of typed donors differed by locus: about 620-640 for A, B, C, DRB1 and DQB1; 522 for DQA1; 606 for DPA1; and some 470 for DPB1. Several DR-DQ haplotypes were handled as single units for association and clustering because linkage in the cohort was strong. Among about 370 genotyped donors of the cohort, an average of approximately 240,000 unique TCR beta nucleotide sequences was sequenced per donor, of which approximately 19% were non-productive. Results the study describes overall, beyond this receptor: Most TCR sequences were observed very rarely across donors, whereas some public TCRs were present in many individuals. Immune exposure information for the cohort was limited to CMV serostatus. The earlier analysis of 587 of the donors excluded seventeen rarely observed V segments, including chromosome 9 orphons, because counts were too low. A cluster of highly shared sequence variants was judged likely to be a technical artifact of the sequencing pipeline. V-gene and J-gene trimming of TCR beta chains was associated with a missense DCLRE1C variant in a later genetic analysis, and the association was replicated in an independent cohort. A further reported finding was that TCR beta sequences accurately predicted the HLA-A and HLA-B alleles for most subjects in the first cohort. Compared with equally common non-associated chains, HLA-associated TCR beta chains in a later analysis were more clonally expanded and had lower generation probabilities. Compared with the roughly 600-donor mean, donors in an Asian-associated ancestry cluster had fewer N-insertions in productive TCRs, according to a later genetic analysis. Linkage disequilibrium might explain the correlated functional status among segregating V segments, but an unknown experimental factor could not be excluded. Because the 87-base-pair reads could not distinguish some IMGT-functional V segments, including TRBV6-2 and TRBV6-3, those segments were excluded. According to a later analysis, parvovirus B19, influenza, CMV and Epstein-Barr virus appeared linked to several top co-occurrence clusters. When HLA alleles, especially DR and DQ, strongly co-occurred, attributing TCR associations to individual alleles was difficult. A few of the identified cytomegalovirus-associated TCR beta chains were confirmed in vitro to be specific for cytomegalovirus antigens. In a later analysis, the rate of TCR association differed among HLA loci, with DRB1 alleles having the most associated TCRs and HLA-C alleles having the fewest. The presence/absence analyses assumed that sequencing depth was roughly uniform across donors, and that assumption may not be true. The authors suggested that the approach could potentially be generalized to other disease states and immunological phenotypes. The cohort was sequenced for TCR beta chains only, and without alpha or paired-chain data the features that could be detected were limited. HLA typing was unavailable for some donors at each locus, so association tests used only the typed subset. The study listed 164 TCR beta chains as associated with cytomegalovirus. An earlier analysis of some 560 of the donors showed that most TCR beta V segments appeared in productive rearrangements either about 87% or about 30% of the time, which broadly matched IMGT annotations. In both the original and validation cohorts, the classifier was reported to diagnose cytomegalovirus status with high specificity and sensitivity. A later analysis found that most CMV-associated TCR beta chains appeared HLA-restricted, with HLA associations seemingly driven largely by CMV exposure. Specific HLA alleles were associated with 15,000 to 20,000 TCR beta sequences at a false discovery rate of 0.05 in a later analysis.

Preparation of the library involved the immunoSEQ multiplex PCR assay. A mixture of 60 forward primers for TCR Vbeta segments and 13 reverse primers for TCR Jbeta segments was used in the multiplex PCR. A multiplex PCR assay on genomic DNA amplified the CDR3 region of rearranged TCR beta genes. On the Illumina HiSeq System, the amplified TCR beta libraries were sequenced as 87-base-pair reads. In the paper's pipeline: Across the 700 or so repertoires, a later analysis counted roughly 77 million unique TCR beta chains, 9.5 million to 12 million of which were shared by at least two donors. To remove PCR and sequencing errors, raw reads were error-corrected and collapsed into unique sequences using a nearest-neighbor algorithm that merged closely related sequences. CDR3 sequences were aligned to IMGT reference sequences to assign V, D and J gene segments. Each retained sequence needed at least a six-nucleotide match to both a V gene segment and a J gene segment. A rearrangement was called productive if the CDR3 had no stop codons and remained in frame with V and J, and every other rearrangement was called non-productive. CDR3 was defined according to IMGT convention as the region running from the second conserved V-encoded cysteine to the conserved J-encoded phenylalanine. The earlier analysis of a few hundred of the donors excluded any sequence lacking an unambiguous match to a single V gene segment. In an earlier analysis of several hundred of the donors, V segments were called functional above 56.7% productive rearrangements and were called segregating when the between-donor standard deviation exceeded 5%. A statistical classification framework was built to diagnose cytomegalovirus status from the catalog of TCR beta chain sequences. In a later analysis, V and J genes were assigned by comparing TCR nucleotide sequences against IMGT/GENE-DB human TR gene sequences. Using the TCRdist pipeline, a later analysis assigned CDR3 sequences along with most-parsimonious VDJ recombination scenarios. In a later analysis, each TCR beta chain was defined by its CDR3 amino acid sequence together with its V-gene family, and reads lacking a unique V-gene family were excluded. To address suspected cross-contamination and a sequencing artifact, a later analysis removed 450 to 700 highly shared, low-generation-probability nucleotide sequences. For each public chain, a later analysis derived a clonal expansion index from normalized ranks of inferred template counts within each repertoire. Generation probabilities in a later analysis came from a VDJ recombination model fitted to out-of-frame rearrangements, and those results were checked against IGoR. In a later analysis, hypergeometric tests were used to score TCR-TCR, TCR-HLA and TCR-CMV co-occurrence, with a repertoire-size bias correction applied to TCR pairs. In a later analysis, false discovery rates were estimated by permuting HLA or CMV assignments 20 times. In a later analysis, co-occurring TCRs were grouped with DBSCAN, and TCRdist sequence similarity was added when clustering was performed within HLA-allele-positive subsets. For co-occurrence clustering, repertoires with fewer than 30,000 or more than 120,000 public chains were excluded, along with roughly 5 repertoires with anomalous nucleotide sharing. TCRdb carries this immuneACCESS record with in-frame sequences only. Its versions omit some clonotypes, under half of them owing to an unresolved V gene in the studies checked, with the rest unexplained. V and J calls and clone size are as listed in that table; D and trimming were resolved from the DNA. The sample table records 170,000 or so clones; around 70% of these occur just once. Of the sample, 2.9% is held by the ten largest clones.

To note about this clone: Its target antigen remains unknown. No per-base quality is available; no much larger clone lies one base away.

The cohort comprised approximately 700 healthy bone marrow donors. All cohort members were sampled while nominally healthy, although unrecorded immune exposures were likely present. The donor tested CMV seronegative and was one of the 352 seronegative cohort members. Every donor gave a peripheral blood sample, and the peripheral blood mononuclear cells from that sample were used for TCR beta sequencing. Genomic DNA was extracted from the blood cell samples with the Qiagen DNeasy Blood Extraction Kit. The CDR3 contains 15 residues, cysteine and phenylalanine counted. The read is trimmed to its CDR3 DNA, 45 bases read in frame from base 1. Germline trimming: 6 bases from V, 5 bases from J; junction bases outside gene matches: 8. The germline V gene (reference sequence) provides CDR1 LNHDA and CDR2 SQIVND.

Input material: PBMCs. The TCR originated in a male donor in good health and CMV-seronegative. This chain joins TRBV19 to TRBJ1-3; 9 bases in between match TRBD1. The CDR3 reads CASSNTGGQRNTIYF. The DNA reads as follows: TGTGCCAGTAGCAACACAGGGGGCCAAAGAAACACCATATATTTT.